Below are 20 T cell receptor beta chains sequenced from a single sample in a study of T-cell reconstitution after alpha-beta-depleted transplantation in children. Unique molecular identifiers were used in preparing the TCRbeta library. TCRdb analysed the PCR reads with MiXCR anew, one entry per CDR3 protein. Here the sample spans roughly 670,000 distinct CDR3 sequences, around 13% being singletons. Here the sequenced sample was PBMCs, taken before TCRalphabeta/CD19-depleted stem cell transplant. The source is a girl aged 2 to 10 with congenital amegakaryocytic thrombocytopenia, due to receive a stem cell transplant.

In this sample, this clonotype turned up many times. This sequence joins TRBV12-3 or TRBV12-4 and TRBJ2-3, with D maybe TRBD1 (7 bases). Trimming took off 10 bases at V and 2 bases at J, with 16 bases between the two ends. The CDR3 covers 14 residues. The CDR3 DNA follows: TGTGCCACACTGCGGGACAGATACACAGATACGCAGTATTTT. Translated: CATLRDRYTDTQYF.

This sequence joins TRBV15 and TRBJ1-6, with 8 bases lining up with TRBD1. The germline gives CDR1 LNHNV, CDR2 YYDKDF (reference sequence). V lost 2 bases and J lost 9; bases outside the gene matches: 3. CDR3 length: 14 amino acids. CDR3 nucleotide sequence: TGTGCCACCAGCAGAACGGACAGGGTTTCACCCCTCCACTTT. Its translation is CATSRTDRVSPLHF.

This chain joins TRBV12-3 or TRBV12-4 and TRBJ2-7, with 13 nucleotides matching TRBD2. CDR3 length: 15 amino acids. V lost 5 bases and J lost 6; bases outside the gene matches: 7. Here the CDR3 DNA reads TGTGCCAGCAGTCGGACTAGCGGGAGTAGTGTCGAGCAGTACTTC. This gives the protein CASSRTSGSSVEQYF.

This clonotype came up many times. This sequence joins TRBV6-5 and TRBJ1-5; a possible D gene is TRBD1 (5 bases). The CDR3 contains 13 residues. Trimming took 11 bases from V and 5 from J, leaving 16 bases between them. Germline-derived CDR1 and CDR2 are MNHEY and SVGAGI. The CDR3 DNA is TGTGCCGCGAGAGGGACCGATTATCAGCCCCAGCATTTT. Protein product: CAARGTDYQPQHF.

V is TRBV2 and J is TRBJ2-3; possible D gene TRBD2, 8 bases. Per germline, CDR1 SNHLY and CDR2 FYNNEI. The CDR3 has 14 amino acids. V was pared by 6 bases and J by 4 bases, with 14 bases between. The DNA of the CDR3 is TGTGCCAGCAGCCGGGAGGGGGCCCCAGATACGCAGTATTTT. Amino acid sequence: CASSREGAPDTQYF.

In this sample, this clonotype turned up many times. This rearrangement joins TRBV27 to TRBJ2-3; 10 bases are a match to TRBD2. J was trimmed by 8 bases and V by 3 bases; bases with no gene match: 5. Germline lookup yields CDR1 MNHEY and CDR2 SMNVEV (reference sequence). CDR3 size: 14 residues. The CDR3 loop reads CASSLAGTSATQYF. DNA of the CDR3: TGTGCCAGCAGTTTGGCCGGGACTAGCGCTACGCAGTATTTT.

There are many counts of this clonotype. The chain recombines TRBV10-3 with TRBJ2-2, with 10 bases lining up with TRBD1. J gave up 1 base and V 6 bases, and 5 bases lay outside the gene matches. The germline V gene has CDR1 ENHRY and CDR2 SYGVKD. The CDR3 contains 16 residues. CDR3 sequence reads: CAIRTGTGENTGELFF. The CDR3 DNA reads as TGTGCCATCAGAACCGGGACAGGGGAGAACACCGGGGAGCTGTTTTTT.

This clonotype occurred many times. DNA of the CDR3: TGTGCCAGCACTACCAACTCCCGGAATGAGCAGTTCTTC. This encodes CASTTNSRNEQFF. The chain couples TRBV3-1 to TRBJ2-1; D uncertain. This CDR3 contains 13 residues. The germline CDR1 and CDR2 sequences are LGHDT and YNNKEL (reference sequence). The V and J ends lost 7 bases and 7 bases respectively, with 14 bases between them.

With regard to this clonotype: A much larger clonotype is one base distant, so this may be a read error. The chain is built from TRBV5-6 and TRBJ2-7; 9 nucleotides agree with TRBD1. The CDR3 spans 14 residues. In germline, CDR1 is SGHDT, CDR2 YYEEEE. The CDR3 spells CASSGGQGYYEQSF. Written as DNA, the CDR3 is TGTGCCAGCAGCGGGGGACAGGGTTACTACGAGCAGTCCTTC.

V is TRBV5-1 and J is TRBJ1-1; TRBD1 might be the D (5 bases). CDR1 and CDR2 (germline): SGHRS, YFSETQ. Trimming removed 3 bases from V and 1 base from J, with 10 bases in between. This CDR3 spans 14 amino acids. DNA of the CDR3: TGCGCCAGCAGCTGGGGACGGACGAACACTGAAGCTTTCTTT. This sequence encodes CASSWGRTNTEAFF.

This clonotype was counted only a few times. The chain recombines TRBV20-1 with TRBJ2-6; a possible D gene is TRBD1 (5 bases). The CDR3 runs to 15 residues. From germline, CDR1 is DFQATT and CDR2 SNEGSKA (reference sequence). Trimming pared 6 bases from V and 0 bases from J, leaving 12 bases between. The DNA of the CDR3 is TGCAGTGCCACGGACACCCGCTCTGGGGCCAACGTCCTGACTTTC. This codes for CSATDTRSGANVLTF.

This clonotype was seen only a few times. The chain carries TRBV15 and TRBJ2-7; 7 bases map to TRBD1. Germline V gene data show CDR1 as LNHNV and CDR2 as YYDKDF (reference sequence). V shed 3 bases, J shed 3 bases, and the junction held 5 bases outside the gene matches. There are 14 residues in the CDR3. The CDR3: CATSRDTGVYEQYF. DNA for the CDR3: TGTGCCACCAGCAGGGATACAGGGGTCTACGAGCAGTACTTC.

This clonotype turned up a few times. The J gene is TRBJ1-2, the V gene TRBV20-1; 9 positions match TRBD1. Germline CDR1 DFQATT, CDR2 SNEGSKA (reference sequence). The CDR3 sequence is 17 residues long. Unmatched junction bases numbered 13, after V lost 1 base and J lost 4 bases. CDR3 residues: CSARALAAGQGGYGYTF. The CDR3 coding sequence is TGCAGTGCTAGAGCCCTGGCCGCGGGACAGGGAGGCTATGGCTACACCTTC.

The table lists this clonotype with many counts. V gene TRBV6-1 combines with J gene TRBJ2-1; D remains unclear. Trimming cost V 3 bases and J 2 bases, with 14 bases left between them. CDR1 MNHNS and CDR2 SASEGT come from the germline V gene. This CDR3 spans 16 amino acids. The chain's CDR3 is CASSDRLWNPYNEQFF. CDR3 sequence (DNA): TGTGCCAGCAGTGATAGGTTGTGGAACCCCTACAATGAGCAGTTCTTC.

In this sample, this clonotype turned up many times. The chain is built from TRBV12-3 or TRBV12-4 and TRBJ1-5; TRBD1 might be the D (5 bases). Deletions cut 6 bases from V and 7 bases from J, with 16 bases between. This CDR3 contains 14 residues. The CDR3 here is CASRSRGRDQPQHF. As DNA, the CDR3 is TGTGCCAGCAGATCCCGCGGGAGGGACCAGCCCCAGCATTTT.

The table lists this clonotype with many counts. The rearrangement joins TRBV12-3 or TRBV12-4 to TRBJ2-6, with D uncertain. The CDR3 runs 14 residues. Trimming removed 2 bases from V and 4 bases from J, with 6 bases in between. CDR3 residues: CASSLLAGANVLTF. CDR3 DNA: TGTGCCAGCAGTTTACTGGCGGGGGCCAACGTCCTGACTTTC.

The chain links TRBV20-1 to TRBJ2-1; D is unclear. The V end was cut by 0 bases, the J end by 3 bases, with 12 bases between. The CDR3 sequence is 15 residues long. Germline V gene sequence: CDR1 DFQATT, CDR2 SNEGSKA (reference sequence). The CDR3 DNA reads TGCAGTGCTAGAGACCAGGACCAGATCTACAATGAGCAGTTCTTC. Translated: CSARDQDQIYNEQFF.

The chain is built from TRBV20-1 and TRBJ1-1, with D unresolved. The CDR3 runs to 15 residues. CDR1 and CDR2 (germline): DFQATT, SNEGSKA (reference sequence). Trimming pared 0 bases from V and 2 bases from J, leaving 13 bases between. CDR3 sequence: CSARDYGRGNTEAFF. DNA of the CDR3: TGCAGTGCTAGAGATTACGGTCGAGGAAACACTGAAGCTTTCTTT.

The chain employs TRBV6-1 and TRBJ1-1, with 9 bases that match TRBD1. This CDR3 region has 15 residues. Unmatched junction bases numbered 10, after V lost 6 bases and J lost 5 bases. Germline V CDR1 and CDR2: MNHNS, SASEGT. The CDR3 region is CASRTPGQGGTEAFF. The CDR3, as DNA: TGTGCCAGCAGGACTCCGGGACAGGGTGGAACTGAAGCTTTCTTT.

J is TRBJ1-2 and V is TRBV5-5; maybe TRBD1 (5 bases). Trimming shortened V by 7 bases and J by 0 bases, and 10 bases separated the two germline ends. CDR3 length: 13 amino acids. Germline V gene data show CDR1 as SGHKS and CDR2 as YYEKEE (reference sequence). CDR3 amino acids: CASGTVSNYGYTF. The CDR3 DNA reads TGTGCCAGCGGGACGGTCTCTAACTATGGCTACACCTTC.